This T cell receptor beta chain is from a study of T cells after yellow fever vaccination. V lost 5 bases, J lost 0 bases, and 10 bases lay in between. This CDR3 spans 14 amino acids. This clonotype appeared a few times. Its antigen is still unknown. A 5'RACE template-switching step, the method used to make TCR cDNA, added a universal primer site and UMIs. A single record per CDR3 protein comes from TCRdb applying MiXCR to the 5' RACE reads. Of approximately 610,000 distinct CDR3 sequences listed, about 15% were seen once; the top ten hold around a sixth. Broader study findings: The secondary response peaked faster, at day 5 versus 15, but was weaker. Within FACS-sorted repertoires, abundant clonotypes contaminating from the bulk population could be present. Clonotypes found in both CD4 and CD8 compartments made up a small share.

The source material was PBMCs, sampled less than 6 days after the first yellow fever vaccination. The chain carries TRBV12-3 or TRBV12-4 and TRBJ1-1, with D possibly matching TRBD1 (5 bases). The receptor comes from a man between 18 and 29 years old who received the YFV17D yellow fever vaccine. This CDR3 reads CASSGGRVNTEAFF. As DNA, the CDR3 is TGTGCCAGCAGTGGGGGTCGTGTGAACACTGAAGCTTTCTTT.